This T cell receptor (beta chain) is drawn from a study of CD8 T cells in ankylosing spondylitis. Regarding the study as a whole: Disease-linked clones had a CD8+ phenotype and relatively low frequency in peripheral blood. Past studies reported some motif variants in reactive arthritis synovial fluid and blood.

Unmatched junction bases numbered 12, after V lost 6 bases and J lost 5 bases. CDR1 KGHSH and CDR2 LQKENI come from the germline V gene. The CDR3 contains 15 residues. With respect to this clonotype: Its matching antigen is unknown.

With molecular barcodes, quantitative 5'-RACE was used to make the TCR beta libraries. One entry per CDR3 protein results from TCRdb running MiXCR on the 5' RACE reads. The table records 380,000 or so distinct CDR3 sequences, 20% to 25% of them present only once. This receptor was taken from a male donor with ankylosing spondylitis or in good health (not recorded which). The sequenced sample was blood, either unsorted or a sorted T cell fraction (not recorded which). J is TRBJ2-5 and V is TRBV18; TRBD1 matches at 7 bases. The CDR3 nucleotides are TGTGCCAGCTCCTCGACAGGGCCAACTCGGGAGACCCAGTACTTC. This translates into CASSSTGPTRETQYF.